What follows are 26 T cell receptor beta chains derived from one specimen sequenced in a study of early T cells in non-severe SARS-CoV-2 infection. One entry per CDR3 protein results from TCRdb running MiXCR on the 5' RACE reads. The sample holds about 110,000 distinct CDR3 sequences; around 10% are singletons and the top ten take 2.5% to 4%. Sequencing was performed on whole blood. These receptors were collected from an adult who was a healthcare worker with PCR-confirmed SARS-CoV-2 infection or an uninfected control (not recorded which).

This clonotype appeared a single time. The genes are TRBV5-6 and TRBJ2-7, with a tentative D call TRBD2 (5 bases). This CDR3 is 13 amino acids long. Germline V gene lookup returns CDR1 SGHDT and CDR2 YYEEEE. The V and J ends lost 0 bases and 7 bases respectively, with 11 bases between them. In DNA, the CDR3 is TGTGCCAGCAGCTTGGCAGGACCGGGGGAGCAGTACTTC. Translating gives CASSLAGPGEQYF.

This clonotype was seen a few times. The J gene is TRBJ2-5, the V gene TRBV7-9; D may be TRBD1 (6 bases). Trimming took off 3 bases at V and 7 bases at J, with 15 bases between the two ends. The CDR3 totals 14 residues. Germline loops: CDR1 SEHNR, CDR2 FQNEAQ (reference sequence). This CDR3 reads CASSLEVGARTQYF. The CDR3 DNA follows: TGTGCCAGCAGCTTGGAGGTGGGGGCCCGGACCCAGTACTTC.

This clonotype was picked up a small number of times. Here the CDR3 reads CASSLGGTGQFF. The DNA for the CDR3 is TGTGCCAGCAGCTTGGGAGGGACAGGGCAGTTCTTC. This chain joins TRBV7-8 and TRBJ2-1; possible D gene TRBD1, 8 bases. CDR3 length equals 12 residues. CDR1 is SGHVS and CDR2 is FQNEAQ in the germline V gene. Trimming stripped 3 bases from V and 12 bases from J, with 12 bases between. Complete variable domain (other parts from reference TRBV7-8 and TRBJ2-1): GAGVSQSPRYKVAKRGQDVALRCDPISGHVSLFWYQQALGQGPEFLTYFQNEAQLDKSGLPSDRFFAERPEGSVSTLKIQRTQQEDSAVYLCASSLGGTGQFFGPGTRLTVL.

This clonotype was observed at least ten times. The rearrangement uses TRBV10-3 and TRBJ1-1, with unresolved D. Germline V gene data show CDR1 as ENHRY and CDR2 as SYGVKD. V was cut by 3 bases and J by 1 base, with 9 bases left in between. The CDR3 loop spans 14 amino acids. CDR3: CAISDGPPNTEAFF. In DNA, the CDR3 is TGTGCCATCAGTGATGGACCGCCGAACACTGAAGCTTTCTTT.

The table lists this clonotype with many counts. V usage is TRBV29-1 and J usage is TRBJ1-2, with D unresolved. V was trimmed by 1 base and J by 2 bases, leaving 17 bases between them. The CDR3 runs 16 residues. The germline V gene encodes CDR1 SQVTM and CDR2 ANQGSEA. The CDR3 reads CSVEAGVSRINYGYTF. The CDR3 DNA is TGCAGCGTTGAAGCCGGGGTCTCTAGGATAAACTATGGCTACACCTTC. Using reference TRBV29-1 and TRBJ1-2 for the parts outside the CDR3, the full variable domain is SAVISQKPSRDICQRGTSLTIQCQVDSQVTMMFWYRQQPGQSLTLIATANQGSEATYESGFVIDKFPISRPNLTFSTLTVSNMSPEDSSIYLCSVEAGVSRINYGYTFGSGTRLTVV.

This chain uses TRBV6-2 or TRBV6-3 with TRBJ2-1, with a weak D call TRBD1 (5 bases). This CDR3 spans 13 amino acids. Germline V CDR1 and CDR2: MNHEY, SVGEGT. Trimming took off 2 bases at V and 4 bases at J, with 6 bases between the two ends. For the CDR3, the DNA is TGTGCCAGCAGTTACGGGGCTTACAATGAGCAGTTCTTC. Its translation is CASSYGAYNEQFF.

This clonotype was seen more than once but under ten times. V usage is TRBV7-8 and J usage is TRBJ1-2; possible D gene TRBD1, 5 bases. CDR1 SGHVS and CDR2 FQNEAQ come from the germline V gene. The CDR3 extends over 12 amino acids. The germline V and J ends were trimmed by 8 bases and 3 bases, with 10 bases remaining between them. The CDR3 nucleotides are TGTGCCAGCGGGGCAGATGACTATGGCTACACCTTC. Amino acids: CASGADDYGYTF.

This clonotype was counted only a few times. The chain links TRBV7-2 to TRBJ2-7, with 8 bases lining up with TRBD1. V lost 5 bases, J lost 2 bases, and 5 bases stayed unmatched. The germline V gene encodes CDR1 SGHTA and CDR2 FQGNSA. The CDR3 length is 14 residues. This CDR3 reads CASSEGTGTYEQYF. In nucleotides, the CDR3 is TGTGCCAGCAGCGAGGGGACAGGCACCTACGAGCAGTACTTC.

This clonotype was seen a few times. The chain is built from TRBV10-1 and TRBJ2-3; 9 bases fit TRBD2. V lost 1 base to trimming and J lost 2 bases; unmatched junction nucleotides: 22. The CDR3 runs 22 residues. Germline V gives CDR1 WNHNN, CDR2 SYGVQD (reference sequence). CDR3: CASSEFRGGKAGGPGPTDTQYF. The DNA of the CDR3 is TGCGCCAGCAGTGAGTTTCGAGGAGGGAAAGCGGGGGGCCCTGGTCCCACAGATACGCAGTATTTT.

This clonotype was observed at least ten times. The chain is built from TRBV7-2 and TRBJ2-2; 8 positions match TRBD2. With 1 base clipped from V and 6 bases from J, the junction kept 4 bases outside the gene matches. The length of the CDR3 is 15 residues. Germline V lookup: CDR1 SGHTA, CDR2 FQGNSA. The CDR3 nucleotides are TGTGCCAGCAGCTTAGTAGCGGGAACGCCCGGGGAGCTGTTTTTT. Translation gives CASSLVAGTPGELFF.

This chain joins TRBV28 and TRBJ1-5; D may be TRBD1 (6 bases). This CDR3 is built from 18 residues. Trimming removed 10 bases at V and 0 bases at J, with 25 bases between. Germline loops: CDR1 MDHEN, CDR2 SYDVKM. CDR3 loop: CATNSDRSSTYSNQPQHF. The CDR3 DNA reads TGTGCCACCAATTCCGACAGGTCCTCTACTTATAGCAATCAGCCCCAGCATTTT.

This clonotype was counted many times. The chain employs TRBV11-2 and TRBJ2-5; D may be TRBD1 or TRBD2 (5 bases each). The CDR3 totals 16 residues. The ends were cut back, 5 bases at V and 5 bases at J, with 21 bases in the middle. Per the germline V gene, CDR1 is SGHAT and CDR2 is FQNNGV. CDR3 coding DNA: TGTGCCAGCAGCCCGGGACGCCAGTCCTCCAGTGAGACCCAGTACTTC. Its translation is CASSPGRQSSSETQYF.

In this sample, this clonotype turned up many times. The chain employs TRBV5-1 and TRBJ2-5; TRBD2 might be the D (5 bases). This CDR3 is 15 amino acids long. In germline, CDR1 is SGHRS, CDR2 YFSETQ. V gave up 0 bases and J gave up 1 base, with 10 bases separating them. CDR3 in amino acids: CASSLVPSSQETQYF. CDR3 DNA: TGCGCCAGCAGCTTGGTTCCTAGCAGCCAAGAGACCCAGTACTTC.

V is TRBV11-2 and J is TRBJ2-5; the D gene is possibly TRBD1 (5 bases). Trimming took 5 bases from V and 9 from J, leaving 22 bases between them. This CDR3 is 15 amino acids long. Germline V gene lookup returns CDR1 SGHAT and CDR2 FQNNGV. The CDR3 sequence: CASSPFAQGLGSQYF. CDR3 nucleotide sequence: TGTGCCAGCAGCCCTTTCGCTCAGGGATTGGGGTCCCAGTACTTC.

The chain joins TRBV15 to TRBJ1-5; 7 bases fit TRBD1. The V gene end was trimmed by 2 bases and the J gene end by 3 bases; junction bases not matched to a gene: 7. Germline CDR1 LNHNV, CDR2 YYDKDF (reference sequence). There are 16 residues in the CDR3. CDR3 in DNA: TGTGCCACCAGCAGACGTGACAGGGTCTACAATCAGCCCCAGCATTTT. Protein sequence: CATSRRDRVYNQPQHF.

A few counts support this clonotype. The V and J genes are TRBV29-1 and TRBJ2-3, with D unresolved. Per the germline V gene, CDR1 is SQVTM and CDR2 is ANQGSEA. Trimming removed 7 bases at V and 0 bases at J, with 8 bases between. The CDR3 loop spans 12 amino acids. This chain's CDR3 is CSDPPSTDTQYF. CDR3 bases: TGCAGCGACCCGCCTAGCACAGATACGCAGTATTTT.

This clonotype was seen repeatedly, ten times or more. This chain joins TRBV27 and TRBJ1-5; weak D call: TRBD1 (5 bases). Between the trimmed V and J ends, which lost 4 bases and 6 bases, there was a span of 10 bases. The CDR3 runs to 13 residues. Germline V gene data show CDR1 as MNHEY and CDR2 as SMNVEV (reference sequence). The chain's CDR3 is CASSSTETQPQHF. The CDR3 DNA reads as TGTGCCAGCAGTTCGACAGAAACTCAGCCCCAGCATTTT.

In nucleotides, the CDR3 is TGTGCCAGCAGCTCTATGCGGGGTACACACAATGAGCAGTTCTTC. Its translation is CASSSMRGTHNEQFF. V usage is TRBV11-2 and J usage is TRBJ2-1; possibly TRBD2 for D (6 bases). Germline V gene data show CDR1 as SGHAT and CDR2 as FQNNGV. Trimming removed 4 bases at V and 5 bases at J, with 15 bases between. The CDR3 is 15 residues long.

At least ten counts were recorded for this clonotype. The gene calls are TRBV11-2 and TRBJ2-1; no reliable D call. The CDR3 extends over 16 amino acids. Per germline, CDR1 SGHAT and CDR2 FQNNGV. V gave up 4 bases and J gave up 0 bases, with 13 bases separating them. This CDR3 reads CASSWTVGISYNEQFF. The CDR3 bases are TGTGCCAGCAGCTGGACGGTCGGAATCTCCTACAATGAGCAGTTCTTC.

A few counts support this clonotype. The junction departs from germline at one end; a sequencing error may be responsible. This chain connects TRBV7-7 to TRBJ2-5; D gene ambiguous. The CDR3 runs 11 residues. Germline assignment: CDR1 SSHAT and CDR2 FNYEAQ (reference sequence). The CDR3: CASSSTETQYF. The CDR3 bases are TGTGCTAGCAGCAGCACGGAGACCCAGTACTTC.

This clonotype occurred many times. V and J are TRBV7-3 and TRBJ2-2, with 10 nucleotides matching TRBD1. Germline lookup yields CDR1 SGHTA and CDR2 FQGTGA. The CDR3 has 17 amino acids. J gave up 5 bases and V 2 bases, and 8 bases lay outside the gene matches. The CDR3 loop is CASSLGVGDRGTGELFF. The CDR3 bases are TGTGCCAGCAGCTTAGGTGTTGGGGACAGGGGAACCGGGGAGCTGTTTTTT.

The V gene is TRBV29-1, the J gene TRBJ2-5; D might be TRBD2 (5 bases). Germline V CDR1 and CDR2: SQVTM, ANQGSEA. This CDR3 has 14 amino acids. The germline V and J ends were trimmed by 5 bases and 2 bases, with 15 bases remaining between them. Here the CDR3 reads CSVNLWEWQETQYF. The CDR3, as DNA: TGCAGCGTTAACTTGTGGGAGTGGCAAGAGACCCAGTACTTC.

The sample holds a few counts of this clonotype. This chain connects TRBV29-1 to TRBJ2-5; 8 bases align to TRBD1. The CDR3 runs 14 residues. Trimming cost V 7 bases and J 3 bases; bases outside gene matches: 10. Germline CDR1 is SQVTM and CDR2 is ANQGSEA. Here the CDR3 reads CSGRDRIFEETQYF. The CDR3 DNA follows: TGCAGCGGCAGGGACAGGATTTTTGAAGAGACCCAGTACTTC.

This clonotype showed up just a few times. This chain links TRBV14 with TRBJ2-3; D ambiguous. The CDR3 is made up of 15 amino acids. Germline assignment: CDR1 SGHDN and CDR2 FVKESK. Trimming pared 1 base from V and 0 bases from J, leaving 8 bases between. The CDR3 loop reads CASSQASISTDTQYF. CDR3 nucleotides: TGTGCCAGCAGCCAAGCGAGTATTAGCACAGATACGCAGTATTTT.

This clonotype was counted many times. This chain connects TRBV29-1 to TRBJ1-2; no clear D gene. Germline CDR1 is SQVTM and CDR2 is ANQGSEA. This CDR3 comprises 12 residues. The V end was cut by 0 bases, the J end by 4 bases, with 6 bases between. The DNA for the CDR3 is TGCAGCGTTGAAGATAGGAGCTATGGCTACACCTTC. As protein: CSVEDRSYGYTF.

This clonotype appeared a few times. In DNA form, the CDR3 reads TGTGCCAGCAGCCCTGCCGGGGGTGGCTACACCTTC. This codes for CASSPAGGGYTF. This chain links TRBV3-1 with TRBJ1-2, with a tentative D call TRBD1 (5 bases). Germline CDR1 reads LGHDT; CDR2 reads YNNKEL (reference sequence). The CDR3 sequence is 12 residues long. Trimming pared 4 bases from V and 7 bases from J, leaving 10 bases between.